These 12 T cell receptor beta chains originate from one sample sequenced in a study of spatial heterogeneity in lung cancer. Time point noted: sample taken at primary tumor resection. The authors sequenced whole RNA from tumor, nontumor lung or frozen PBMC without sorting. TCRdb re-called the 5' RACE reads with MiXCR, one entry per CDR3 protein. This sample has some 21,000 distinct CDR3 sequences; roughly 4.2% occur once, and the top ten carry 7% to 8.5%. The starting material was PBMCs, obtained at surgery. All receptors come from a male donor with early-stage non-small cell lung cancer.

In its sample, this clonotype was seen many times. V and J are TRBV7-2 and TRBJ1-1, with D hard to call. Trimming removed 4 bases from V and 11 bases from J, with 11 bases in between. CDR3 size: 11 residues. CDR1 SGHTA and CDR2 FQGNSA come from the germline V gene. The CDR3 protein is CASSSNEGAFF. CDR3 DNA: TGTGCCAGCAGCTCTAATGAAGGTGCTTTCTTT.

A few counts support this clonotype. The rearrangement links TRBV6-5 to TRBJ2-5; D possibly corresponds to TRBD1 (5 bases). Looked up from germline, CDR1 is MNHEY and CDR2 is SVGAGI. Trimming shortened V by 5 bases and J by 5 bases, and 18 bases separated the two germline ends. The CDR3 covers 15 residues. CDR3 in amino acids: CASSPGRVAGETQYF. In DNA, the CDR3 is TGTGCCAGCAGTCCCGGCAGGGTAGCAGGGGAGACCCAGTACTTC.

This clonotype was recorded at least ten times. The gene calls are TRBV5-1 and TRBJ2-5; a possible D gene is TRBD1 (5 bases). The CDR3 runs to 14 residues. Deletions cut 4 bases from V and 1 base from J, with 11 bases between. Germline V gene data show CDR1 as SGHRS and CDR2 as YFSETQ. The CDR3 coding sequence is TGCGCCAGCAGCACCCAGGGCTTCCAAGAGACCCAGTACTTC. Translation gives CASSTQGFQETQYF.

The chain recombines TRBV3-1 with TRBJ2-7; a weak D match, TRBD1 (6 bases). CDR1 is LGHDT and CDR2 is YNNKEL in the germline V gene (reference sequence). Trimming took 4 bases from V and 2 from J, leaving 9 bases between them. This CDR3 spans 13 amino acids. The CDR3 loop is CASSLRDTYEQYF. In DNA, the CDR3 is TGTGCCAGCAGCCTCCGGGACACCTACGAGCAGTACTTC.

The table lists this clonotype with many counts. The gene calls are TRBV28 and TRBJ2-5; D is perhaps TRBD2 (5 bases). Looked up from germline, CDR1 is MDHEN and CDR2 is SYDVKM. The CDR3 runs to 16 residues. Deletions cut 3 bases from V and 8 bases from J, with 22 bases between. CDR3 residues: CASSFARASPAGTQYF. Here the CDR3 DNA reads TGTGCCAGCAGTTTCGCGAGGGCTAGCCCGGCGGGTACCCAGTACTTC. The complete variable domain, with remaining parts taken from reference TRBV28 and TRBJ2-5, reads DVKVTQSSRYLVKRTGEKVFLECVQDMDHENMFWYRQDPGLGLRLIYFSYDVKMKEKGDIPEGYSVSREKKERFSLILESASTNQTSMYLCASSFARASPAGTQYFGPGTRLLVL.

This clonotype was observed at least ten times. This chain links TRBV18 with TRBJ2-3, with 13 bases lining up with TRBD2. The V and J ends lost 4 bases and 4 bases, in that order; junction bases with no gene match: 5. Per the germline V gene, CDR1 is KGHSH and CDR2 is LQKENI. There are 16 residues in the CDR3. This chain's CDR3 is CASSRGLAGEADTQYF. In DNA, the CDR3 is TGTGCCAGCTCACGCGGACTAGCGGGAGAGGCAGATACGCAGTATTTT.

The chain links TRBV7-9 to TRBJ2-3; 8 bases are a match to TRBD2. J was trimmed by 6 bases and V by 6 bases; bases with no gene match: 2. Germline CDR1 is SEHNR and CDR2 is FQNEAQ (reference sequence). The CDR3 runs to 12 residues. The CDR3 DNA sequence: TGTGCCAGCAGGCGGGGGGCCGATACGCAGTATTTT. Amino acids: CASRRGADTQYF.

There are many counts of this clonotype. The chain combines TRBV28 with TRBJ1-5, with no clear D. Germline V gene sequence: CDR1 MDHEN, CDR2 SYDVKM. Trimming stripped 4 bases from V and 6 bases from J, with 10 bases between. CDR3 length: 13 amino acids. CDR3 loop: CASSSGLFQPQHF. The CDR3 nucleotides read TGTGCCAGCAGTTCAGGATTGTTTCAGCCCCAGCATTTT.

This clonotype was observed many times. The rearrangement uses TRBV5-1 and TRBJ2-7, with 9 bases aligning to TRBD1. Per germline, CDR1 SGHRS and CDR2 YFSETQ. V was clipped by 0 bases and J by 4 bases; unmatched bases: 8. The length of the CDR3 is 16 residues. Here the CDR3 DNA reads TGCGCCAGCAGCTTGGCCCTTACCGGGACAGGGTACGAGCAGTACTTC. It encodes CASSLALTGTGYEQYF.

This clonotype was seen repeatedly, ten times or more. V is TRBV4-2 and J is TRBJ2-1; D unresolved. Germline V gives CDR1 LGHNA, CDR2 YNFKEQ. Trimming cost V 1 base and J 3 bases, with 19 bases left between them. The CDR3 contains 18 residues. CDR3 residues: CASSQGVFGVGIYNEQFF. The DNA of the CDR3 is TGTGCCAGCAGCCAAGGAGTCTTCGGAGTCGGTATCTACAATGAGCAGTTCTTC.

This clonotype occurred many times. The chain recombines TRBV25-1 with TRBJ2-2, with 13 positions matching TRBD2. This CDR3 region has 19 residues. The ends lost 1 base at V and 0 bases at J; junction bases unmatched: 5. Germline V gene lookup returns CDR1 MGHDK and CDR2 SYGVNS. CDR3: CASSELPGLAGSNTGELFF. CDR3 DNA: TGTGCCAGCAGTGAATTACCGGGACTAGCGGGATCGAACACCGGGGAGCTGTTTTTT.

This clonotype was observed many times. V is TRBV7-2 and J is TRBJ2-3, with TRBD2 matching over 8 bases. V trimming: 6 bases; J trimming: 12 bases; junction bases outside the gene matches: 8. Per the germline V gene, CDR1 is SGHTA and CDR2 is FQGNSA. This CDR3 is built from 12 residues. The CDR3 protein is CASRSGTSQQYF. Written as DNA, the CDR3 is TGTGCCAGCAGGTCCGGGACTAGTCAACAGTATTTT.